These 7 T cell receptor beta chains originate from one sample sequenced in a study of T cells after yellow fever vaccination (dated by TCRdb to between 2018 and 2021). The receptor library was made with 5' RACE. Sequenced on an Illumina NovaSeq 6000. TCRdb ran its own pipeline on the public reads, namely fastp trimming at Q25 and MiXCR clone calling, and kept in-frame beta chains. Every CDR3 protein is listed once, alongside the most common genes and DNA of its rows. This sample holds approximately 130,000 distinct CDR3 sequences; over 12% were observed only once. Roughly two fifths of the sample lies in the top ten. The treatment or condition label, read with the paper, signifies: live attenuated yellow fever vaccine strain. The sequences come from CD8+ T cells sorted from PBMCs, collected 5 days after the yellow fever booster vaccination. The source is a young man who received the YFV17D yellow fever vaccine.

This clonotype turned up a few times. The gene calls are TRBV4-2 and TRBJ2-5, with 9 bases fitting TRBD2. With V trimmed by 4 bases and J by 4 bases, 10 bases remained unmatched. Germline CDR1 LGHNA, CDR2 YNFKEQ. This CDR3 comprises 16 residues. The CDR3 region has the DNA TGTGCCAGCAGCCCGGGGGGAGCGGGGGGCAGAGAGACCCAGTACTTC. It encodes CASSPGGAGGRETQYF.

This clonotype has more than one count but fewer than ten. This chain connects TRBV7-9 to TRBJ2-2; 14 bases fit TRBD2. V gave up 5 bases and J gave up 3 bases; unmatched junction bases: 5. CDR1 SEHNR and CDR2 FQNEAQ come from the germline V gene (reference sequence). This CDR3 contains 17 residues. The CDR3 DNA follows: TGTGCCAGCAGCCGACTAGCGGGGGGGCCGGACACCGGGGAGCTGTTTTTT. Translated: CASSRLAGGPDTGELFF. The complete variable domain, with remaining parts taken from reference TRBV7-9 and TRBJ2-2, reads DTGVSQNPRHKITKRGQNVTFRCDPISEHNRLYWYRQTLGQGPEFLTYFQNEAQLEKSRLLSDRFSAERPKGSFSTLEIQRTEQGDSAMYLCASSRLAGGPDTGELFFGEGSRLTVL.

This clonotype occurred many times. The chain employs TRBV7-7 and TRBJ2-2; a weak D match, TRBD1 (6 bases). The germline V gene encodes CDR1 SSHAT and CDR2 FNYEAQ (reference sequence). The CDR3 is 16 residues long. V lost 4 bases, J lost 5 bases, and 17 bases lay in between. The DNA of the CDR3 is TGTGCCAGCAGCTCCCCACAGGGAATTCGGACCGGGGAGCTGTTTTTT. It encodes CASSSPQGIRTGELFF.

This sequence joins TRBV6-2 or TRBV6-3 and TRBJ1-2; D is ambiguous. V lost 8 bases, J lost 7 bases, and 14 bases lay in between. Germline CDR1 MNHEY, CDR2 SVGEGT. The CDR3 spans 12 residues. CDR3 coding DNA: TGTGCCAGCGGACTGGTGGTTGCTGGCTACACCTTC. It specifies CASGLVVAGYTF.

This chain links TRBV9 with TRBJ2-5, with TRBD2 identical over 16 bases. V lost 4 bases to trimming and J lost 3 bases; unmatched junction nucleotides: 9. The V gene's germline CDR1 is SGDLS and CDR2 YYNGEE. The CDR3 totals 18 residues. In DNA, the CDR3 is TGTGCCAGCAGCTTTTCGGGACTAGCGGGGGGGGAAAAAGAGACCCAGTACTTC. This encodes CASSFSGLAGGEKETQYF. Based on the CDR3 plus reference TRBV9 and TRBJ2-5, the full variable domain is DSGVTQTPKHLITATGQRVTLRCSPRSGDLSVYWYQQSLDQGLQFLIQYYNGEERAKGNILERFSAQQFPDLHSELNLSSLELGDSALYFCASSFSGLAGGEKETQYFGPGTRLLVL.

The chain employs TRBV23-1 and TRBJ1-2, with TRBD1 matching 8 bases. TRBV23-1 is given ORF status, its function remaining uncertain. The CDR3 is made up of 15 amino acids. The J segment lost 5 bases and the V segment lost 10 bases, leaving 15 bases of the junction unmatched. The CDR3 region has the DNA TGCGCCAACCCTAGGACAGGGCTTATTCCATATGGCTACACCTTC. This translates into CANPRTGLIPYGYTF.

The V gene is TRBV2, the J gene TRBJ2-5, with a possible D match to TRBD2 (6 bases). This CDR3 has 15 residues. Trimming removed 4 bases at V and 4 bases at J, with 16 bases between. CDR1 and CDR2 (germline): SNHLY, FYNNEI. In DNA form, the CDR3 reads TGTGCCAGCAGTGTTGGGGGAGGCCCAAGAGAGACCCAGTACTTC. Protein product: CASSVGGGPRETQYF.